This T cell receptor (beta chain) was sequenced in a study of neurological immune-mediated disorders. The CDR3 length is 14 residues. V was clipped by 0 bases and J by 1 base, with 7 bases between them. Per the germline V gene, CDR1 is SGHKS and CDR2 is YYEKEE (reference sequence). cDNA was made by 5'RACE with 10-nucleotide random UMIs. TCRdb fed the 5' RACE reads into MiXCR, producing one record per CDR3 protein. The sample holds some 20,000 distinct CDR3 sequences, 7% to 8.5% seen once. This clonotype appeared many times. The receptor was isolated from a woman under 40 with HTLV-1-associated myelopathy (HAM/TSP). The chain carries TRBV5-5 and TRBJ1-1; D is unclear. Sequencing used CD8+ T cells from blood. This CDR3 is CASSLVTPNTEAFF. The CDR3 DNA is TGTGCCAGCAGCTTGGTGACACCGAACACTGAAGCTTTCTTT.